These 18 T cell receptor beta chains originate from one sample sequenced in a study of a mutant IDH1 vaccine in newly diagnosed glioma. The antigens these receptors bind are not known. Stated time point: week 47, end of study. With topical imiquimod, each dose of the vaccine consisted of 300 ug of mutant IDH1 20-mer peptide. Clones were sequenced by immunoSEQ multiplex PCR, and TCRdb holds only the in-frame ones, with some missing. This table has about 94,000 clones, roughly 90% appearing once. The material was PBMCs, obtained from a glioma patient whose treatment included an IDH1 peptide vaccine. Every receptor here comes from a woman aged 45-59 years with glioma.

The V gene is TRBV6-6, the J gene TRBJ2-7; TRBD1 aligns across 8 bases. J lost 4 bases, V lost 1 base, and 0 bases had no gene match. CDR1 and CDR2 from the germline V gene are MNHNY and SVGAGI (reference sequence). The CDR3 totals 13 residues. CDR3 amino acids: CASSYYRGYEQYF. CDR3 nucleotides: TGTGCCAGCAGTTACTACAGGGGGTACGAGCAGTACTTC.

J is TRBJ2-2 and V is TRBV4-1, with a weak D call TRBD1 (6 bases). The V end was cut by 1 base, the J end by 5 bases, with 11 bases between. The germline gives CDR1 MGHRA, CDR2 YSYEKL. The CDR3 is 15 amino acids. DNA for the CDR3: TGCGCCAGCAGCCAAGTATTAGGGGGAACCGGGGAGCTGTTTTTT. Residues: CASSQVLGGTGELFF.

This clone has a handful of counts. The chain carries TRBV28 and TRBJ1-5, with D possibly being TRBD1 (5 bases). Germline loops: CDR1 MDHEN, CDR2 SYDVKM. The CDR3 length is 16 residues. V shed 2 bases and J shed 2 bases, with 13 bases lying between them. CDR3 sequence (DNA): TGTGCCAGCAGTTTAGGAAGAGGAGGGGGCAATCAGCCCCAGCATTTT. Its protein is CASSLGRGGGNQPQHF.

The chain carries TRBV28 and TRBJ1-1; D is possibly TRBD1 (5 bases). This CDR3 region has 12 residues. Trimming stripped 7 bases from V and 4 bases from J, with 10 bases between. Germline V CDR1 and CDR2: MDHEN, SYDVKM. The CDR3 nucleotides are TGTGCCAGCATCCACGGGGGCACTGAAGCTTTCTTT. Its protein is CASIHGGTEAFF.

This clone was seen once. The rearrangement links TRBV28 to TRBJ2-3; TRBD1 matches at 10 bases. From germline, CDR1 is MDHEN and CDR2 SYDVKM. Germline trimming cut 6 bases from V and 8 bases from J; bases unmatched to any gene: 14. This CDR3 has 16 amino acids. This CDR3 reads CASSPGGQGEAGTQYF. The CDR3 DNA reads as TGTGCCAGCAGCCCTGGCGGACAGGGGGAGGCAGGTACGCAGTATTTT.

The chain is built from TRBV9 and TRBJ2-2; 8 bases line up with TRBD2. J gave up 6 bases and V 6 bases, and 13 bases lay outside the gene matches. Germline-derived CDR1 and CDR2 are SGDLS and YYNGEE. The CDR3 consists of 16 residues. The DNA of the CDR3 is TGTGCCAGCACCCCAAGAGGGGGACTAGTTCCCGGGGAGCTGTTTTTT. Its protein product is CASTPRGGLVPGELFF.

The chain couples TRBV19 to TRBJ2-7; 7 bases line up with TRBD1. CDR1 is LNHDA, CDR2 SQIVND, per germline (reference sequence). The CDR3 totals 15 residues. The V and J ends lost 2 bases and 0 bases, in that order; junction bases with no gene match: 4. The CDR3 here is CASSILGQSSYEQYF. CDR3 DNA sequence: TGTGCCAGTAGTATACTGGGACAGAGCTCCTACGAGCAGTACTTC.

The rearrangement uses TRBV6-5 and TRBJ2-2; 7 positions agree with TRBD2. V lost 2 bases and J lost 1; bases outside the gene matches: 1. Germline V CDR1 and CDR2: MNHEY, SVGAGI. CDR3 length: 15 residues. The CDR3 DNA reads as TGTGCCAGCAGTTACGCGGGAGAGAACACCGGGGAGCTGTTTTTT. Amino acids: CASSYAGENTGELFF.

This chain uses TRBV25-1 with TRBJ1-2; 10 nucleotides match TRBD1. Germline values: CDR1 MGHDK, CDR2 SYGVNS. The CDR3 has 15 amino acids. V shed 1 base and J 4 bases; nucleotides not matched to a gene: 3. Here the CDR3 DNA reads TGTGCCAGCAGTGAATCGGGACAGGGGAGCTATGGCTACACCTTC. Its translation is CASSESGQGSYGYTF.

The chain has TRBV7-8 and TRBJ1-1; no clear D gene. This CDR3 spans 14 amino acids. Germline CDR1 and CDR2: SGHVS and FQNEAQ. Trimming stripped 2 bases from V and 0 bases from J, with 7 bases between. The CDR3 region has the DNA TGTGCCAGCAGCTTAAACACCTTGAACACTGAAGCTTTCTTT. It encodes CASSLNTLNTEAFF.

V gene TRBV5-6 combines with J gene TRBJ2-2, with 10 bases lining up with TRBD2. The V and J ends lost 3 bases and 5 bases, in that order; junction bases with no gene match: 10. This CDR3 spans 17 amino acids. Germline V gene sequence: CDR1 SGHDT, CDR2 YYEEEE. CDR3: CASSWPRAGGPTGELFF. The CDR3 DNA follows: TGTGCCAGCAGCTGGCCTAGAGCGGGAGGGCCGACCGGGGAGCTGTTTTTT.

The V gene is TRBV27, the J gene TRBJ2-3; the match to TRBD1 covers 9 bases. The CDR3 is 15 residues long. Losses at the gene ends were 6 bases for V and 2 bases for J; bases not matched to a gene: 6. Germline values: CDR1 MNHEY, CDR2 SMNVEV (reference sequence). The CDR3 DNA is TGTGCCAGCAGCCTCCGGGACAGGGTCACAGATACGCAGTATTTT. Translation gives CASSLRDRVTDTQYF.

The chain links TRBV6-1 to TRBJ1-1; no firm D call. The CDR3 length is 15 residues. Germline V gene sequence: CDR1 MNHNS, CDR2 SASEGT. Trimming pared 2 bases from V and 1 base from J, leaving 11 bases between. CDR3 in amino acids: CASSERLGQNTEAFF. DNA of the CDR3: TGTGCCAGCAGTGAACGGTTAGGGCAGAACACTGAAGCTTTCTTT.

This clone was found once. The chain has TRBV14 and TRBJ2-7; 8 bases map to TRBD1. Germline V gene lookup returns CDR1 SGHDN and CDR2 FVKESK. The V segment lost 2 bases and the J segment 4 bases; nucleotides outside the gene matches: 7. This CDR3 spans 15 amino acids. Here the CDR3 reads CASSQTDRVMYEQYF. The DNA for the CDR3 is TGTGCCAGCAGCCAAACGGACAGGGTTATGTACGAGCAGTACTTC.

CDR3 sequence reads: CASSAWDRRNEQYF. The DNA for the CDR3 is TGTGCCAGCAGTGCTTGGGACAGGCGGAACGAGCAGTACTTC. The V call is TRBV6-6, the J call TRBJ2-7, with 8 nucleotides matching TRBD1. V dropped 5 bases and J dropped 5; count of bases not matched to a gene: 8. CDR1 is MNHNY and CDR2 is SVGAGI in the germline V gene (reference sequence). The CDR3 loop spans 14 amino acids.

This sequence joins TRBV7-2 and TRBJ2-3, with 8 bases fitting TRBD2. V gave up 2 bases and J gave up 0 bases; unmatched junction bases: 1. Germline V CDR1 and CDR2: SGHTA, FQGNSA. This CDR3 comprises 15 residues. The CDR3 spells CASSLRTSSTDTQYF. The CDR3, as DNA: TGTGCCAGCAGCTTAAGGACTAGCAGCACAGATACGCAGTATTTT.

The chain has TRBV6-6 and TRBJ1-5, with D perhaps TRBD1 (5 bases). Trimming removed 8 bases from V and 3 bases from J, with 14 bases in between. Germline CDR1 reads MNHNY; CDR2 reads SVGAGI (reference sequence). CDR3 length equals 14 residues. CDR3 protein: CASLGGRYNQPQHF. In DNA, the CDR3 is TGTGCCAGCTTGGGGGGACGGTACAATCAGCCCCAGCATTTT.

The chain recombines TRBV15 with TRBJ2-1; the D is unclear. With 0 bases removed from V and 0 bases from J, the gap between germline ends came to 9 bases. The CDR3 runs 16 residues. Germline V lookup: CDR1 LNHNV, CDR2 YYDKDF (reference sequence). The CDR3 protein is CATSREPPSSYNEQFF. The DNA for the CDR3 is TGTGCCACCAGCAGAGAGCCTCCCAGCTCCTACAATGAGCAGTTCTTC. The whole variable domain, remainder taken from reference TRBV15 and TRBJ2-1, is DAMVIQNPRYQVTQFGKPVTLSCSQTLNHNVMYWYQQKSSQAPKLLFHYYDKDFNNEADTPDNFQSRRPNTSFCFLDIRSPGLGDTAMYLCATSREPPSSYNEQFFGPGTRLTVL.